Described below is a single T cell receptor (beta chain) sequence and its context. Trimming stripped 5 bases from V and 9 bases from J, with 11 bases between. The CDR3 loop spans 12 amino acids. CDR1 and CDR2 from the germline V gene are SEHNR and FQNEAQ (reference sequence). These data belong to a study of blood T cell repertoires in COVID-19. Study-wide background: T cells, B-cell-depleted T cells, or PBMCs supplied cDNA or gDNA.

Using immunoSEQ multiplex PCR, the repertoire was profiled, and TCRdb retains in-frame clones only, with some absent. The profile covers roughly 90,000 clones, with approximately 88% appearing a single time and 30% to 35% taken by the ten largest. Material for sequencing was peripheral blood. The clonotype originates from an elderly woman with active or convalescent COVID-19. The chain links TRBV7-9 to TRBJ2-1; D is ambiguous. The CDR3 here is CASSKTLGEQFF. The CDR3 nucleotides read TGTGCCAGCAGCAAGACCCTAGGTGAGCAGTTCTTC.